These 21 T cell receptor beta chains share one sample of origin, sequenced in a study of blood T cells in healthy people across ages. A second PCR of roughly 6 to 12 cycles used a sample-barcoded 5' primer and a J-beta primer mix. TCRdb used MiXCR to reprocess the 5' RACE reads, holding one entry per CDR3 protein. The sample gives 700,000 to 850,000 distinct CDR3 sequences, approximately 55% of which show up once; approximately 40% is in the top ten. The specimen was blood. The receptors come from an elderly man in good health.

This clonotype was seen only a few times. The rearrangement uses TRBV7-2 and TRBJ1-1, with 10 bases aligning to TRBD1. Germline CDR1 and CDR2: SGHTA and FQGNSA. CDR3 length: 13 amino acids. V gave up 5 bases and J gave up 5 bases; unmatched junction bases: 2. The CDR3 coding sequence is TGTGCCAGCAGCGAGGGACAGGGGACTGAAGCTTTCTTT. It yields the protein CASSEGQGTEAFF.

As regards this clonotype: This clone may be a read error of a much larger clone one base away. V usage is TRBV28 and J usage is TRBJ2-7; D perhaps matches TRBD1 (6 bases). This CDR3 has 16 amino acids. V was clipped by 8 bases and J by 0 bases, with 20 bases between them. CDR1 is MDHEN, CDR2 SYDVKM, per germline. The CDR3 reads CASAELRGANSYEQYF. The CDR3, as DNA: TGTGCCAGCGCAGAACTCAGGGGTGCCAACTCCTACGAGCAGTACTTC.

This clonotype was seen a handful of times. V and J are TRBV29-1 and TRBJ2-3; tentative D call: TRBD1 (6 bases). V lost 0 bases and J lost 4, with 14 bases in between. In germline, CDR1 is SQVTM, CDR2 ANQGSEA. The CDR3 consists of 15 residues. The CDR3 reads CSVEDVLGAPDTQYF. In DNA, the CDR3 is TGCAGCGTTGAAGATGTACTGGGGGCCCCAGATACGCAGTATTTT.

V gene TRBV11-2 combines with J gene TRBJ2-7, with 10 positions matching TRBD2. Germline CDR1 is SGHAT and CDR2 is FQNNGV. CDR3 length equals 17 residues. The V segment lost 3 bases and the J segment 7 bases; nucleotides outside the gene matches: 15. The chain's CDR3 is CASSFPLQREGRNEQYF. CDR3 sequence (DNA): TGTGCCAGCAGCTTCCCCCTCCAGCGGGAGGGCCGGAATGAGCAGTACTTC.

V gene TRBV7-6 combines with J gene TRBJ2-5; 7 bases map to TRBD2. V was clipped by 0 bases and J by 11 bases; unmatched bases: 15. The CDR3 is 16 amino acids. The germline gives CDR1 SGHVS, CDR2 FNYEAQ. The chain's CDR3 is CASSLALGTTPPKQYF. DNA of the CDR3: TGTGCCAGCAGCTTAGCTCTCGGGACTACTCCCCCGAAGCAGTACTTC.

V usage is TRBV6-6 and J usage is TRBJ2-2; 9 nucleotides agree with TRBD1. The CDR3 contains 16 residues. The V segment lost 5 bases and the J segment 7 bases; nucleotides outside the gene matches: 11. The germline CDR1 and CDR2 sequences are MNHNY and SVGAGI (reference sequence). This chain's CDR3 is CASSIAGQGLIGELFF. The CDR3, as DNA: TGTGCCAGCAGTATCGCGGGACAGGGCCTTATCGGGGAGCTGTTTTTT.

V is TRBV5-6 and J is TRBJ2-5; TRBD1 might be the D (6 bases). CDR1 and CDR2 (germline): SGHDT, YYEEEE. The CDR3 covers 15 residues. Trimming cost V 0 bases and J 0 bases, with 9 bases left between them. CDR3 coding DNA: TGTGCCAGCAGCTTGGGACAGGAAAACCAAGAGACCCAGTACTTC. It codes for CASSLGQENQETQYF.

This clonotype has a single count. The V and J genes are TRBV5-1 and TRBJ2-1, with 9 bases that match TRBD1. The CDR3 covers 19 residues. Trimming removed 4 bases from V and 0 bases from J; junction bases left unmatched: 14. The V gene's germline CDR1 is SGHRS and CDR2 YFSETQ. The DNA for the CDR3 is TGCGCCAGCAGCCAGGCGGGACAGGGCAAACCCCGCTCCTACAATGAGCAGTTCTTC. The encoded protein is CASSQAGQGKPRSYNEQFF.

The J gene is TRBJ2-1, the V gene TRBV2, with D possibly TRBD1 on 5 matching bases. V lost 1 base to trimming and J lost 14 bases, with 9 bases between them. The CDR3 is made up of 11 amino acids. From germline, CDR1 is SNHLY and CDR2 FYNNEI. CDR3 nucleotide sequence: TGTGCCAGCAGTGAAGGGGCAGGGAAGTTCTTC. Protein product: CASSEGAGKFF. Using reference TRBV2 and TRBJ2-1 for the parts outside the CDR3, the full variable domain is EPEVTQTPSHQVTQMGQEVILRCVPISNHLYFYWYRQILGQKVEFLVSFYNNEISEKSEIFDDQFSVERPDGSNFTLKIRSTKLEDSAMYFCASSEGAGKFFGPGTRLTVL.

This clonotype was detected only a few times. V gene TRBV6-5 combines with J gene TRBJ2-7, with no clear D. CDR3 length equals 11 residues. CDR1 is MNHEY and CDR2 is SVGAGI in the germline V gene. V lost 6 bases, J lost 3 bases, and 6 bases lay in between. This chain's CDR3 is CASRDNYEQYF. The CDR3 region has the DNA TGTGCCAGCAGGGATAACTACGAGCAGTACTTC.

This clonotype was detected only a few times. CDR3 sequence (DNA): TGCAGTGCCCGAGGACAGGGTCGGGATGAGCAGTTCTTC. Residues: CSARGQGRDEQFF. The chain combines TRBV20-1 with TRBJ2-1; 8 bases are shared with TRBD1. V was pared by 6 bases and J by 8 bases, with 9 bases of the junction left unmatched. In germline, CDR1 is DFQATT, CDR2 SNEGSKA (reference sequence). This CDR3 is 13 amino acids long.

This clonotype has a handful of counts. The genes are TRBV7-9 and TRBJ2-4, with 9 positions matching TRBD1. This CDR3 region has 14 residues. V was clipped by 7 bases and J by 13 bases; unmatched bases: 14. Germline V gene lookup returns CDR1 SEHNR and CDR2 FQNEAQ (reference sequence). CDR3 protein: CASNQQGAVGEQYF. Here the CDR3 DNA reads TGTGCCAGCAACCAACAGGGGGCGGTGGGGGAGCAGTACTTC.

The rearrangement joins TRBV5-1 to TRBJ2-4; tentatively, D is TRBD1 (6 bases). With the DNA end fitting TRBJ2-7 better, the J assignment may be wrong. The germline V gene has CDR1 SGHRS and CDR2 YFSETQ. The CDR3 sequence is 14 residues long. The CDR3 protein is CASSPGQFFYEQYF. In DNA form, the CDR3 reads TGCGCCAGCAGCCCCGGACAGTTTTTCTACGAGCAGTACTTC.

The CDR3 sequence is CASRVTTSTDTQYF. CDR3 nucleotide sequence: TGTGCCAGCAGGGTGACTACCAGCACAGATACGCAGTATTTT. The chain employs TRBV12-3 or TRBV12-4 and TRBJ2-3; the D gene is possibly TRBD2 (5 bases). The CDR3 is 14 residues long. V lost 6 bases, J lost 0 bases, and 10 bases lay in between.

The V gene is TRBV20-1, the J gene TRBJ2-5; D may be TRBD1 (6 bases). CDR1 and CDR2 from the germline V gene are DFQATT and SNEGSKA (reference sequence). The CDR3 covers 16 residues. The ends were cut back, 0 bases at V and 1 base at J, with 15 bases in the middle. This chain's CDR3 is CSARDLGRGSQETQYF. CDR3 DNA: TGCAGTGCTAGAGATCTAGGAAGGGGGTCCCAAGAGACCCAGTACTTC.

The chain couples TRBV6-1 to TRBJ2-7; no clear D. Germline-derived CDR1 and CDR2 are MNHNS and SASEGT. V lost 9 bases and J 0 bases, leaving 12 bases between the germline ends. The CDR3 runs 13 residues. The DNA for the CDR3 is TGTGCCAGTCAACCTTACAGCTCCTACGAGCAGTACTTC. Protein: CASQPYSSYEQYF.

This clonotype occurred a few times. CDR3 DNA sequence: TGTGCCAGCAGTTCCGGGAAGGCTTACCGGTTGATCGACGAGCAGTACTTC. Its protein is CASSSGKAYRLIDEQYF. V and J are TRBV28 and TRBJ2-5, with a weak D call TRBD2 (5 bases). The DNA end lines up better with TRBJ2-7; the J call may be wrong. Germline V lookup: CDR1 MDHEN, CDR2 SYDVKM. The CDR3 consists of 17 residues.

The gene calls are TRBV7-4 and TRBJ2-7; unclear D gene. Deletions cut 1 base from V and 7 bases from J, with 11 bases between. Germline V lookup: CDR1 SGHVT, CDR2 SQSDAQ. CDR3 length: 13 amino acids. The CDR3 loop reads CASSLDRAHEQYF. The CDR3 bases are TGTGCCAGCAGCTTAGATAGGGCCCATGAGCAGTACTTC. Drawing the rest from reference TRBV7-4 and TRBJ2-7, the complete variable domain is GAGVSQSPRYKVAKRGRDVALRCDSISGHVTLYWYRQTLGQGSEVLTYSQSDAQRDKSGRPSGRFSAERPERSVSTLKIQRTEQGDSAVYLCASSLDRAHEQYFGPGTRLTVT.

The V and J genes are TRBV7-2 and TRBJ2-1; D remains unclear. The CDR3 sequence is 13 residues long. Germline V gene sequence: CDR1 SGHTA, CDR2 FQGNSA. V dropped 1 base and J dropped 10 bases, with 11 bases sitting between them. CDR3 sequence reads: CASSLDGQREQFF. In DNA form, the CDR3 reads TGTGCCAGCAGCTTAGACGGGCAACGGGAGCAGTTCTTC. Full variable domain (outside the CDR3, taken from reference TRBV7-2 and TRBJ2-1): GAGVSQSPSNKVTEKGKDVELRCDPISGHTALYWYRQSLGQGLEFLIYFQGNSAPDKSGLPSDRFSAERTGGSVSTLTIQRTQQEDSAVYLCASSLDGQREQFFGPGTRLTVL.

V usage is TRBV3-1 and J usage is TRBJ2-7; D may be TRBD2 (5 bases). The ends were cut back, 5 bases at V and 2 bases at J, with 10 bases in the middle. CDR3 length equals 13 residues. Germline V gene lookup returns CDR1 LGHDT and CDR2 YNNKEL (reference sequence). CDR3 nucleotides: TGTGCCAGCAGCACACACGGGACCTACGAGCAGTACTTC. As protein: CASSTHGTYEQYF.

Turning to this clonotype: An end of the junction differs from the germline gene, which may be a read error. The genes are TRBV4-1 and TRBJ2-7; TRBD2 agrees at 11 bases. The CDR3 runs to 18 residues. CDR1 is MGHRA and CDR2 is YSYEKL in the germline V gene. The CDR3 DNA is TGCGCCAGCAGCCAAGGGGCTAGCGGGGGGCCGAGCTCCTACGAGCAGTACTTT. This gives the protein CASSQGASGGPSSYEQYF.